This T cell receptor (beta chain) was recovered during a study of cytomegalovirus exposure and HLA in healthy donors. As for this clone: Antigen specificity is unknown.

With 60 Vbeta and 13 Jbeta primers, the PCR was carried out. The repertoire was sequenced with immunoSEQ multiplex PCR; TCRdb's copy has only in-frame clones and lacks some. The table includes tens of thousands of clones, 63% detected once. General study results and limits: Earlier analysis looked at TCR beta V segments, and most were productive about 87% or about 30% of the time.

From germline, CDR1 is SGDLS and CDR2 YYNGEE. The V segment lost 4 bases and the J segment 2 bases; nucleotides outside the gene matches: 7. This CDR3 has 16 residues. Sequencing was carried out using PBMCs. The receptor's source is a woman in her thirties in good health and CMV-seronegative. This chain links TRBV9 with TRBJ2-3; 10 bases are shared with TRBD2. The DNA for the CDR3 is TGTGCCAGCAGCCCCCGGACTAGCGGTTTCACAGATACGCAGTATTTT. Translation: CASSPRTSGFTDTQYF.